These 6 T cell receptor beta chains share one sample of origin, sequenced in a study of blood T cell repertoires in COVID-19. Sequencing was performed with immunoSEQ multiplex PCR; in TCRdb, only in-frame clones are kept and a portion is missing. The sample has about 220,000 clones, around four fifths seen once; the top ten hold about 20%. The sequencing sample was made of peripheral blood. The receptor set was obtained from a man aged 25 to 45 with active or convalescent COVID-19.

The chain employs TRBV20-1 and TRBJ1-1; D may be TRBD1 (5 bases). The CDR3 totals 10 residues. V dropped 6 bases and J dropped 12 bases, with 14 bases sitting between them. From germline, CDR1 is DFQATT and CDR2 SNEGSKA (reference sequence). Here the CDR3 reads CSAWGGLPFF. The CDR3 region has the DNA TGCAGTGCCTGGGGGGGTCTGCCTTTCTTT.

The chain employs TRBV30 and TRBJ1-2, with TRBD1 identical over 7 bases. This CDR3 comprises 13 residues. Germline-derived CDR1 and CDR2 are GTSNPN and SVGIG (reference sequence). Trimming cost V 2 bases and J 4 bases; bases outside gene matches: 4. The CDR3 DNA is TGTGCCTGGAGTAGGACAGGTTCCTATGGCTACACCTTC. This gives the protein CAWSRTGSYGYTF.

This rearrangement joins TRBV3-1 (or the pseudogene TRBV3-2) to TRBJ2-7, with D maybe TRBD2 (5 bases). The germline gives CDR1 LGHDT, CDR2 YNNKEL (reference sequence). CDR3 length: 17 amino acids. The V and J ends lost 4 bases and 0 bases respectively, with 19 bases between them. The CDR3 DNA follows: TGTGCCAGCAGCCGCGGACTGAAGCCTTTGAGCTCCTACGAGCAGTACTTC. It yields the protein CASSRGLKPLSSYEQYF.

The V gene is TRBV5-1, the J gene TRBJ2-5; D ambiguous. The CDR3 is made up of 14 amino acids. Germline V lookup: CDR1 SGHRS, CDR2 YFSETQ. Between the trimmed V and J ends, which lost 4 bases and 2 bases, there was a span of 12 bases. The CDR3 spells CASSRKLSQETQYF. CDR3 bases: TGCGCCAGCAGCCGCAAGCTATCGCAAGAGACCCAGTACTTC.

The chain couples TRBV29-1 to TRBJ1-4; D is perhaps TRBD1 (6 bases). V gave up 7 bases and J gave up 11 bases, with 14 bases separating them. In germline, CDR1 is SQVTM, CDR2 ANQGSEA. The length of the CDR3 is 11 residues. DNA for the CDR3: TGCAGCGGCGGACACCAGGGGAAACTGTTTTTT. Translation: CSGGHQGKLFF.

The chain links TRBV4-1 to TRBJ1-2; 7 bases match TRBD1. This CDR3 has 15 residues. Trimming removed 1 base from V and 4 bases from J; junction bases left unmatched: 6. Germline CDR1 reads MGHRA; CDR2 reads YSYEKL. The CDR3 protein is CASSQATGDFYGYTF. CDR3 in DNA: TGCGCCAGCAGCCAAGCTACAGGGGACTTCTATGGCTACACCTTC.